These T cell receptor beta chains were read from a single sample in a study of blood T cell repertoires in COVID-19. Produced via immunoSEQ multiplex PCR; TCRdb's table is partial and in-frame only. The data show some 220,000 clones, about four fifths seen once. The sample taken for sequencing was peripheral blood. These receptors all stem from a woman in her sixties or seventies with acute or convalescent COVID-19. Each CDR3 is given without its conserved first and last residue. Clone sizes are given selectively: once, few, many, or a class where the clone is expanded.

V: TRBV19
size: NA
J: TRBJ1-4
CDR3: ASSRETNEKLF

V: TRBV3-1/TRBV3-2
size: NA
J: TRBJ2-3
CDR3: ASSRGGITDTQY

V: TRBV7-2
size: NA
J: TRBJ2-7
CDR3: ASSSGQHSYEQY

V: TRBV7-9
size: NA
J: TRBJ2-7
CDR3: ASSSQGAYEQY

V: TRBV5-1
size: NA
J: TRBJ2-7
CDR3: ASSSQPDRGYEQY

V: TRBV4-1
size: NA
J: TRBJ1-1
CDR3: ASSQERGRVGEAF

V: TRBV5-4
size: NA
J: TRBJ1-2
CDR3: ASSLGAGGQGYT

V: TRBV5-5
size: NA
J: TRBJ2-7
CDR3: ASSATDRASEQY

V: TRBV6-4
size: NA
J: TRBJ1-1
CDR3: ASKGDRQSSEAF

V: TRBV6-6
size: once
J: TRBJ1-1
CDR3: ASSYSQGNTEAF

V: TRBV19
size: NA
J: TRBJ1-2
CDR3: ASSIRVPRGANYGYT

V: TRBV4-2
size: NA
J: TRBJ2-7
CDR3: ASSQASGPYEQY

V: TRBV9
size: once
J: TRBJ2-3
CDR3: ASSEYTDTQY

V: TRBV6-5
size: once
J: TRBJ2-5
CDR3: ASITGLPQETQY

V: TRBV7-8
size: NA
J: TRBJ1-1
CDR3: ASSKGGIGTEAF

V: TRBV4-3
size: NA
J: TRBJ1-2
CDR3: ASSQVPLWQDYGYT

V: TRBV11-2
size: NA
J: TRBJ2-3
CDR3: ASSSLGTSTY

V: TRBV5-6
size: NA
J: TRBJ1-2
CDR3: ASSSRSAGPYGYT

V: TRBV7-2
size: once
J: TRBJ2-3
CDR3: ASRDPLAYTQY

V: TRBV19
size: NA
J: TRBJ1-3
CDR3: ASRIPGDSGNTIY

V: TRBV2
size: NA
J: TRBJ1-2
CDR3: ASSTRLGDYGYT

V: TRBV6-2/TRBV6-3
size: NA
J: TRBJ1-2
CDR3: ASSYGQYRANYGYT

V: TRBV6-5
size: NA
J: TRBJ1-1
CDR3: ASSYSRTAFNTEAF

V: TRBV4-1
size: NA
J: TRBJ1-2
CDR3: ASSQGPTGNYGYT

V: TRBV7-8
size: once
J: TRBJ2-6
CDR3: ASSPRWRNSGANVLT

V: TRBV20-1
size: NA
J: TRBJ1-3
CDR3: SASLNPGKTGNTIY

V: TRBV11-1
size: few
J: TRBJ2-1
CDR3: ASSLLAGYPNEQF

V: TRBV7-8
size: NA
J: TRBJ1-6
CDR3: ASSRGDTSSPLH

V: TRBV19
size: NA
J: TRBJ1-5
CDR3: ASSATGDNQPQH

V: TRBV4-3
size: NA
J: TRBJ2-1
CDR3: ASSQDRAWRFEQF

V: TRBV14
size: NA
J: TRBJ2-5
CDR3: ASSPGRVFAETQY

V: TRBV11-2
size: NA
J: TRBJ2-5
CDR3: ASSSGTRRQQTQY

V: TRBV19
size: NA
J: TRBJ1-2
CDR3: ASSIRGQGNGYT

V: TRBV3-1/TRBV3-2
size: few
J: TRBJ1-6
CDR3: ASSAGTANSPLH

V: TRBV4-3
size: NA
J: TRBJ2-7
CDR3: ASSPQRQGLGEQY

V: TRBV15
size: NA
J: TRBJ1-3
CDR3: ATSRNRQSSGNTIY

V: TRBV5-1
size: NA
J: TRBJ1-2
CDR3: ASRQDSNYGYT

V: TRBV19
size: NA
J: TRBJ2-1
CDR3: ASSIGTSGGPEQF

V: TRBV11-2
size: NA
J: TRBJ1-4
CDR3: ASSVQGVANEKLF

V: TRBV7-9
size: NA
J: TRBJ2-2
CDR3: ASSPRGVSTGELF

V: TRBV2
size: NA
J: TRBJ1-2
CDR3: ASSGTAPDYGYT